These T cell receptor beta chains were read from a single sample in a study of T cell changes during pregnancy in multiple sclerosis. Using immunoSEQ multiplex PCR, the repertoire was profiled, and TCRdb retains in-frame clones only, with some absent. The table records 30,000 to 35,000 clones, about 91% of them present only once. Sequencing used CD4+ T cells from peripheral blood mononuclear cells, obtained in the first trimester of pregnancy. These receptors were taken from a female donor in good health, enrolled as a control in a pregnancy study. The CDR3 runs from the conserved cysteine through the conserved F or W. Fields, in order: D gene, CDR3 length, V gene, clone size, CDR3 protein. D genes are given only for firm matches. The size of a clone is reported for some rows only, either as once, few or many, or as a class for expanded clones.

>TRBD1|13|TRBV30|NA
CAWGRGFQSSYTF
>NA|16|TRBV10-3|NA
CAISESIKGGAYGYTF
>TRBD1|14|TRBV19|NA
CASSIVQGAGGYTF
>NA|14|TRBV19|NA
CASSTDRSNEKLFF
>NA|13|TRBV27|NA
CASSFWSNSPLHF
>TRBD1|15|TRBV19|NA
CASREETGAGSPLHF
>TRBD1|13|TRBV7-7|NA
CASSRDRGETQYF
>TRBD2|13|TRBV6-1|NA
CASSPLAGNEQFF
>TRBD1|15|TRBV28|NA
CASSPGITGEFEAFF
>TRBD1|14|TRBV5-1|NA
CASSAAGGEYGYTF
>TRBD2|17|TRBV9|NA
CASSYSLTGGVYNEQFF
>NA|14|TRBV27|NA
CASSFLTVGAEAFF
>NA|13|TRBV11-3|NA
CASSFMGGNGYTF
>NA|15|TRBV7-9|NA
CASSLKLRLTDTQYF
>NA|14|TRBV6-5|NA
CASSYSQGNEKLFF
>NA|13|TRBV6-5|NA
CASSTGYNQPQHF
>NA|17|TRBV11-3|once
CASSPPGVAGPSYEQYF
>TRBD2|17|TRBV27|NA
CASRKAGGSGGASEQYF
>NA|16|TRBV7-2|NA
CASSLEGRGGDYGYTF
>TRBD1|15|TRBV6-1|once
CASTGGQGRGDTQYF
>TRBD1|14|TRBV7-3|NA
CASSLSTGNYGYTF
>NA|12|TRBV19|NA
CASRGAGNTIYF